This TCR beta chain was retrieved from a study of OX40 agonist ivuxolimab in advanced cancers. Broadly, across the study: Ivuxolimab was an agonistic, fully human IgG2 monoclonal antibody directed against OX40 (CD134), a costimulatory receptor. Intravenous ivuxolimab was administered to patients every 2 weeks at six dose levels: 0.01, 0.1, 0.3, 1.5, 3 and 10 mg/kg. Of the approximately 53 patients in dose escalation, about 20 had hepatocellular carcinoma, some 15 had melanoma, 9 had renal cell carcinoma and 9 had head and neck cancer. In the dose-escalation cohort, roughly 80% of patients were male, and the mean age was around 60 years, with a range of 23 to 79. Prior anti-PD-1, anti-PD-L1 or anti-CTLA-4 therapy was permitted, and about two fifths of dose-escalation patients had received checkpoint inhibitors. Partial responses occurred in three dose-escalation patients: two with cutaneous melanoma and one with hepatocellular carcinoma. Peripheral TCRbeta sequencing aimed to test whether ivuxolimab altered TCR sequence diversity and caused clonal T-cell expansion. The paper covers the monotherapy dose-escalation part of the phase I ivuxolimab trial, which included N = 52 patients. Findings and caveats that apply to the study as a whole: In the 0.1-3.0 mg/kg groups, partial responders were among the patients with the lowest normalized peripheral clonal expansion, particularly in CD8+ T cells. Clonal expansion of both CD4+ and CD8+ blood T cells was observed from baseline to week 6 at doses 0.1 to 3.0 mg/kg. Low levels of normalized T-cell clonal expansion were also seen in some nonresponding patients. After ivuxolimab, CD8+ T cells had more expanded clones than CD4+ T cells on average. Which antigens the clonally expanded peripheral T cells were specific for was not determined.

Genomic DNA was extracted from sorted cells for sequencing of the TCRbeta CDR3 region. The immunoSEQ Assay was used for sequencing of TCRbeta CDR3 regions. The immuneACCESS repertoire file appears here via TCRdb, limited to in-frame rearrangements. These files lack a portion of the clones; in checked studies, under half of the deficit traces to unresolved V genes, and the cause of the others is not known. The sample records 55,000 to 70,000 clones, 89% of which are singletons. The ten largest clones add up to more than 0.85% of the sample. Comment on this clone: The antigen this receptor binds is unknown. No per-base quality is available; no much larger clone lies one base away.

The trial excluded patients who had a history of autoimmune disease or were on systemic immunosuppression. Peripheral blood for TCR sequencing was drawn from every dose cohort at baseline, at cycle 4 day 1 and at cycle 7 day 1. The samples were taken from a phase I, first-in-human, multicenter, open-label dose-escalation trial of ivuxolimab. The trial enrolled adults with locally advanced or metastatic head and neck squamous cell, hepatocellular, melanoma or renal cell carcinoma. Before TCR sequencing, CD4+ and CD8+ T cells were separately sorted from peripheral blood. This receptor was identified in an adult with an advanced solid tumor such as melanoma, head and neck, liver or kidney cancer. The starting material was CD4+ or CD8+ T cells sorted from blood, obtained in a trial of the OX40 agonist ivuxolimab.

The CDR3 has the sequence CASGLSGAYNEQFF. The DNA sequence follows: TGTGCTAGTGGTTTGTCCGGGGCCTACAATGAGCAGTTCTTC. The V and J segments used are TRBV12-5 and TRBJ2-1; 5 matching bases give a weak D call of TRBD2. Trimming removed 2 bases from V and 2 bases from J, leaving 7 bases between the germline ends. As encoded in the germline V gene, CDR1 is LGHNT while CDR2 is FRNRAP. Counted from cysteine to phenylalanine, this CDR3 has 14 amino acids. Of all the DNA, just the CDR3 is kept, 42 bases in frame from base 1.